This TCR beta chain derives from a study of regulatory T cells in long-lasting Graves disease. Study-wide findings and caveats: Patients with persistent disease shared around 2,700 public clonotypes, outpacing the 900 to 1,000 shared by new patients.

As regards this clonotype: The target antigen is unknown.

Time point denoted: newly diagnosed GD, antithyroid drugs for less than 3 months. From RNA extracted from PBMCs, the TCR library was made. Blood from the periphery, 8.5 to 9 milliliters in all, was drawn into EDTA tubes. Building the TCR beta libraries relied on iRepertoire HTBI primers, and CDR3 regions underwent Arm-PCR. TCRdb called the multiplex PCR reads again in MiXCR, with one record for every CDR3 protein. The sample lists hundreds of thousands of distinct CDR3 sequences, about 15% occurring once. Germline CDR1 is LGHNA and CDR2 is YNFKEQ. Losses at the gene ends were 0 bases for V and 10 bases for J; bases not matched to a gene: 14. The CDR3 extends over 17 amino acids. These data are also associated with another study on T cells in Graves' hyperthyroidism and ophthalmopathy. That paper states: The HTBI set primed first-round TCR CDR3 RT-PCR.

The origin of this receptor is a woman in her 30s with Graves disease. The specimen comprised peripheral blood mononuclear cells (PBMCs), sampled at new diagnosis, from a patient treated with antithyroid drugs. This chain connects TRBV4-2 to TRBJ2-3; 9 bases fit TRBD2. The CDR3 region is CASSQEYGAGGPGAQYF. CDR3 sequence (DNA): TGTGCCAGCAGCCAAGAGTACGGAGCGGGAGGCCCGGGGGCGCAGTATTTT.